These T cell receptor beta chains were read from a single sample in a study of T-cell reconstitution after alpha-beta-depleted transplantation in children. In TCRdb, the PCR reads were re-called with MiXCR into one record per CDR3 protein. The table records roughly 82,000 distinct CDR3 sequences, less than 15% of them present only once. Sequences were derived from PBMCs, mostly from graft donor cells, sampled 180 days after TCRalphabeta/CD19-depleted stem cell transplant. These receptors all stem from a male patient between 2 and 15 years old who had a stem cell transplant for acute lymphoblastic leukemia, so the T cells may come from the graft donor. Both conserved end residues are part of each CDR3. The order of the fields is V gene, D gene, clone size, J gene, CDR3 DNA, CDR3 protein. D genes are given only for firm matches. Size tells how often a clone was seen (once, few, many) or the class of an expanded clone, and some rows leave it out.

TRBV12-3/TRBV12-4	NA	NA	TRBJ2-2	TGTGCCAGCAGTTTTCAGGGACTGAACACCGGGGAGCTGTTTTTT	CASSFQGLNTGELFF
TRBV5-1	TRBD1	many	TRBJ1-5	TGCGCCAGCAGCCCAGGGGGCGTTCAGCCCCAGCATTTT	CASSPGGVQPQHF
TRBV7-6	NA	many	TRBJ2-4	TGTGCCAGCAGCGAAGGCGGTCCTAACATTCAGTACTTC	CASSEGGPNIQYF
TRBV6-2/TRBV6-3	TRBD2	NA	TRBJ2-7	TGTGCCAGCAGTTACGGGGGACTAGCGGGAGAGGGACACTTC	CASSYGGLAGEGHF
TRBV28	NA	few	TRBJ2-2	TGTGCCAGCAGTCTTCGACTGGTCGGGGAGCTGTTTTTT	CASSLRLVGELFF
TRBV11-2	TRBD2	NA	TRBJ2-5	TGTGCCAGCAGCTTAGTACTAGCGGGGGGAGCGGGAGTAGAGACCCAGTACTTC	CASSLVLAGGAGVETQYF
TRBV12-5	NA	few	TRBJ1-2	TGTGCTAGTGGTTTAGCCGGGACGGATTATGGCTACACCTTC	CASGLAGTDYGYTF
TRBV11-2	NA	many	TRBJ2-5	TGTGCCAGCAGCTTACGGGTGTTTTGGGGCAGCTCCCCGGAGACCCAGTACTTC	CASSLRVFWGSSPETQYF
TRBV7-9	NA	few	TRBJ1-5	TGTGCCAGCAGCCCCGGACGAAATAGCAATCAGCCCCAGCATTTT	CASSPGRNSNQPQHF
TRBV12-3/TRBV12-4	TRBD1	NA	TRBJ1-1	TGTGCCAGCAGTTCTTACGACAGGGGGAACACTGAAGCTTTCTTT	CASSSYDRGNTEAFF
TRBV20-1	NA	few	TRBJ2-7	TGCAGTGCCCCTGGGGCCCACGAGCAGTACTTC	CSAPGAHEQYF
TRBV19	TRBD2	NA	TRBJ2-2	TGTGCCAGTAGGGTTGGCGGGGGAGCTCTCACCGGGGAGCTGTTTTTT	CASRVGGGALTGELFF
TRBV5-1	TRBD1	few	TRBJ1-6	TGCGCCAGCAGCCTTCGGACAGGGGAGGTGACACCCCTCCACTTT	CASSLRTGEVTPLHF
TRBV9	TRBD2	NA	TRBJ2-1	TGTGCCAGCAGTCTAGCGGGACATAGCAATGAGCAGTTCTTC	CASSLAGHSNEQFF
TRBV10-3	TRBD2	few	TRBJ2-7	TGTGCCATCAGTGAGCGGGGGGGCTACGCGCAGTACTTC	CAISERGGYAQYF
TRBV7-3	NA	NA	TRBJ2-1	TGTGCCAGCAGCCCTCGGACAGAGAACAATGAGCAGTTCTTC	CASSPRTENNEQFF
TRBV20-1	TRBD2	few	TRBJ2-3	TGCAGTGCTAGAATCATCCCCCGTGTAGCGGGGGGGCTCACAGATACGCAGTATTTT	CSARIIPRVAGGLTDTQYF
TRBV11-2	NA	NA	TRBJ2-5	TGTGCCAGCAGCACGGGACTTCAAGAGACCCAGTACTTC	CASSTGLQETQYF
TRBV5-4	NA	few	TRBJ2-5	TGTGCCAGCAGCTTCACGGGTGGGGCTGAGACCCAGTACTTC	CASSFTGGAETQYF
TRBV2	TRBD2	few	TRBJ2-1	TGTGCCAGCAGTGAAGGGAGACTAGCGGCCTACAATGAGCAGTTCTTC	CASSEGRLAAYNEQFF
TRBV27	NA	many	TRBJ2-3	TGTGCCAGCAGTTTAAAGCCCGTGGCCACGCAGTATTTT	CASSLKPVATQYF
TRBV27	TRBD2	NA	TRBJ2-5	TGTGCCAGCAGTTGGGCTAGCGGGAACCAAGAGACCCAGTACTTC	CASSWASGNQETQYF
TRBV5-1	NA	few	TRBJ2-7	TGCGCCAGCAGCTTCTTTCGTTCCGGGGAAGGGAACGAGCAGTACTTC	CASSFFRSGEGNEQYF
TRBV12-3/TRBV12-4	NA	few	TRBJ1-2	TGTGCCAGCTCCCCTGGGGGGCCCGGCTACACCTTC	CASSPGGPGYTF
TRBV5-1	NA	few	TRBJ2-3	TGCGCCAGCAGCTTGGACCTAGCCTTAACTAGCACAGATACGCAGTATTTT	CASSLDLALTSTDTQYF
TRBV21-1	NA	NA	TRBJ2-3	TGTGCCAGCAGCAAAGAGACTCGCACAGATACGCAGTATTTT	CASSKETRTDTQYF
TRBV5-1	NA	few	TRBJ2-5	TGCGCCAGCAGCTTGACGCTTTCTAGGCAAGAGACCCAGTACTTC	CASSLTLSRQETQYF
TRBV4-3	TRBD1	NA	TRBJ1-6	TGCGCCAGCAGCCAAGGGGGACAGGGGGTAGGGTCACCCCTCCACTTT	CASSQGGQGVGSPLHF
TRBV27	NA	many	TRBJ2-7	TGTGCCAGCAGTTTTGGACTCGAGCAGTACTTC	CASSFGLEQYF
TRBV4-2	NA	few	TRBJ2-3	TGTGCCAGCAGCCAATGGGGAGTCGAGACAGATACGCAGTATTTT	CASSQWGVETDTQYF
TRBV9	TRBD2	few	TRBJ2-3	TGTGCCAGCACGGGGGGGGGCACAGATACGCAGTATTTT	CASTGGGTDTQYF
TRBV6-1	TRBD2	once	TRBJ2-7	TGTGCCAGCAGTGAGCGGGGGGGTTACGAGCAGTACTTC	CASSERGGYEQYF
TRBV30	NA	NA	TRBJ1-1	TGTGCCTGGAGTCGGACGCCGAACACTGAAGCTTTCTTT	CAWSRTPNTEAFF
TRBV20-1	NA	NA	TRBJ2-6	TGCAGTGCTAGTATCTCTGGGGCCAACGTCCTGACTTTC	CSASISGANVLTF
TRBV7-6	NA	medium-sized	TRBJ2-7	TGTGCCAGCAGCTTAGCCGTTGGGCTGCGCGAGCAGTACTTC	CASSLAVGLREQYF
TRBV3-1	NA	few	TRBJ2-2	TGTGCCAGCAGCCAAGGACAGGCCCACCGGGAGCTGTTTTTT	CASSQGQAHRELFF
TRBV7-2	NA	NA	TRBJ1-3	TGTGCCAGCAGCCAAGACAGGGGAAACACCATATATTTT	CASSQDRGNTIYF
TRBV7-9	TRBD2	few	TRBJ2-7	TGTGCCAGCAGCTCTCCGGGACTAGCGGCCCTGTTGGGGCAGTACTTC	CASSSPGLAALLGQYF
TRBV5-6	NA	NA	TRBJ1-1	TGTGCCAGCAGCTTGGGGCTAAAGAACACTGAAGCTTTCTTT	CASSLGLKNTEAFF
TRBV7-6	NA	once	TRBJ2-5	TGTGCCGGCAGCTTTTCAGGCGAAGAGACCCAGTACTTC	CAGSFSGEETQYF
TRBV11-2	NA	NA	TRBJ2-5	TGTGCCAGCAGCTTCGGACACAACCCCCAAGAGACCCAGTACTTC	CASSFGHNPQETQYF
TRBV5-1	NA	NA	TRBJ1-4	TGCGCCAGCAGCTTCCAAGGGCTAACTAATGAAAAACTGTTTTTT	CASSFQGLTNEKLFF
TRBV6-1	NA	many	TRBJ1-1	TGTGCCAGCAGTGAACCCAGGGTAGGTGTGAGGAACACTGAAGCTTTCTTT	CASSEPRVGVRNTEAFF
TRBV21-1	NA	many	TRBJ2-1	TGTGCCAGCAGCGTCACGGACAGGGACAATGAGCAGTTCTTC	CASSVTDRDNEQFF
TRBV15	TRBD2	many	TRBJ2-1	TGTGCCACCAGCAGACCGGGACTAGCGAATTACAATGAGCAGTTCTTC	CATSRPGLANYNEQFF
TRBV12-3/TRBV12-4	NA	many	TRBJ2-3	TGTGCTAGTGGGGAGCGGGGCACAGATACGCAGTATTTT	CASGERGTDTQYF
TRBV6-1	NA	NA	TRBJ1-1	TGTGCCAGCAGTGAGAACCCCTCCGGCGCCACTGAAGCTTTCTTT	CASSENPSGATEAFF
TRBV6-1	NA	NA	TRBJ2-7	TGTGCCAGCAGCACTTTGGGGGTGAGGGGCGAGCAGTACTTC	CASSTLGVRGEQYF
TRBV20-1	NA	many	TRBJ1-5	TGCAGTGCTAGAGATCCGGGTGCCTTCAATCAGCCCCAGCATTTT	CSARDPGAFNQPQHF
TRBV6-1	NA	NA	TRBJ2-5	TGTGCCAGCAGTCCCGAACAGGGCTGGGAGACCCAGTACTTC	CASSPEQGWETQYF
TRBV6-1	TRBD1	NA	TRBJ1-2	TGTGCCACCAATGTGGAGGGGGCAGGTTTAGGAGGCTACACCTTC	CATNVEGAGLGGYTF
TRBV7-2	TRBD2	NA	TRBJ2-3	TGTGCCAGCAGCCCGGCTAGCGGGGGGAGGGCAGATACGCAGTATTTT	CASSPASGGRADTQYF
TRBV6-1	NA	NA	TRBJ1-5	TGTGCCAGCGCCAGGGGAACGAATCAGCCCCAGCATTTT	CASARGTNQPQHF
TRBV7-6	TRBD1	NA	TRBJ2-5	TGTGCCAGCAGCTCGACAGGGGCCGGAGAGACCCAGTACTTC	CASSSTGAGETQYF
TRBV20-1	NA	few	TRBJ2-1	TGCAGTGCTAGAGCTGAGCATGAGTTCCAGAATGAGCAGTTCTTC	CSARAEHEFQNEQFF
TRBV7-2	NA	few	TRBJ1-1	TGTGCCAGCAGCTTATTTAGGGGGGCCAACACTGAAGCTTTCTTT	CASSLFRGANTEAFF
TRBV7-2	NA	NA	TRBJ1-4	TGTGCCAGCAGCTCCTGGCTTGGAGAACTGTTTTTT	CASSSWLGELFF